One and the same sample provided the 24 T cell receptor beta chains below, sequenced in a study of T cell changes during pregnancy in multiple sclerosis. Repertoires were generated with immunoSEQ multiplex PCR, while TCRdb's copy carries only in-frame clones and drops some. Of fewer than 35,000 clones in the sample, 85% to 95% are singletons; the top ten hold roughly 0.4%. The material sequenced was CD4+ T cells from peripheral blood mononuclear cells, taken in the second trimester of pregnancy. The origin of the receptors is a female donor with multiple sclerosis, enrolled in a pregnancy study.

The chain has TRBV4-1 and TRBJ1-4; possibly TRBD1 for D (5 bases). V was shortened by 1 base and J by 0 bases, with 15 bases between the two germline ends. Germline values: CDR1 MGHRA, CDR2 YSYEKL. This CDR3 region has 18 residues. The DNA of the CDR3 is TGCGCCAGCAGCCAAGGTGTGAAAGGGGCCACAACTAATGAAAAACTGTTTTTT. It is translated as CASSQGVKGATTNEKLFF.

The chain employs TRBV29-1 and TRBJ2-2, with D perhaps matching TRBD1 (6 bases). The CDR3 is 14 residues long. Germline V lookup: CDR1 SQVTM, CDR2 ANQGSEA. V was cut by 4 bases and J by 1 base, with 10 bases left in between. The CDR3 bases are TGCAGCGTTGCTCAAGGGGGGAACACCGGGGAGCTGTTTTTT. This translates into CSVAQGGNTGELFF.

This CDR3 reads CASSFPLPDTQYF. In DNA, the CDR3 is TGTGCCAGCAGTTTTCCCCTCCCAGATACGCAGTATTTT. The chain joins TRBV27 to TRBJ2-3; D ambiguous. Germline lookup yields CDR1 MNHEY and CDR2 SMNVEV (reference sequence). The CDR3 runs 13 residues. Between the trimmed V and J ends, which lost 3 bases and 4 bases, there was a span of 8 bases.

The J gene is TRBJ2-1, the V gene TRBV5-6; 10 bases agree with TRBD2. Germline CDR1 and CDR2: SGHDT and YYEEEE. J gave up 1 base and V 4 bases, and 2 bases lay outside the gene matches. The CDR3 length is 15 residues. CDR3 sequence (DNA): TGTGCCAGCAGCCATAGCGGGGGGTCCTACAATGAGCAGTTCTTC. Amino acids: CASSHSGGSYNEQFF.

The chain links TRBV30 to TRBJ1-2, with 7 bases that match TRBD1. Germline-derived CDR1 and CDR2 are GTSNPN and SVGIG (reference sequence). The CDR3 length is 14 residues. Trimming at V came to 2 bases and at J to 6 bases, leaving 9 bases not matched to a gene. CDR3 amino acids: CAWSMGMRGHGYTF. CDR3 nucleotide sequence: TGTGCCTGGAGTATGGGCATGAGGGGGCATGGCTACACCTTC.

The chain couples TRBV5-1 to TRBJ2-7; 12 nucleotides line up with TRBD2. With 0 bases clipped from V and 6 bases from J, the junction kept 10 bases outside the gene matches. Per germline, CDR1 SGHRS and CDR2 YFSETQ. The CDR3 spans 17 residues. The CDR3 here is CASSLGASGRANSEQYF. The CDR3, as DNA: TGCGCCAGCAGCTTGGGGGCTAGCGGGAGGGCCAATAGCGAGCAGTACTTC.

V gene TRBV5-1 combines with J gene TRBJ2-5; D is unclear. The CDR3 spans 16 residues. CDR1 SGHRS and CDR2 YFSETQ come from the germline V gene. With 0 bases removed from V and 2 bases from J, the gap between germline ends came to 14 bases. CDR3 residues: CASSLGGKKTQETQYF. The CDR3 region has the DNA TGCGCCAGCAGCTTGGGTGGCAAAAAAACGCAAGAGACCCAGTACTTC.

The chain combines TRBV28 with TRBJ2-7; D is possibly TRBD2 (5 bases). There are 11 residues in the CDR3. Germline-derived CDR1 and CDR2 are MDHEN and SYDVKM. Deletions cut 8 bases from V and 5 bases from J, with 10 bases between. In DNA form, the CDR3 reads TGTGCCAGCGGTTGGAGGAACGAGCAGTACTTC. It encodes CASGWRNEQYF. Full variable domain (outside the CDR3, taken from reference TRBV28 and TRBJ2-7): DVKVTQSSRYLVKRTGEKVFLECVQDMDHENMFWYRQDPGLGLRLIYFSYDVKMKEKGDIPEGYSVSREKKERFSLILESASTNQTSMYLCASGWRNEQYFGPGTRLTVT.

V and J are TRBV6-1 and TRBJ2-1; the match to TRBD2 covers 9 bases. Germline CDR1 and CDR2: MNHNS and SASEGT. This CDR3 spans 15 amino acids. V shed 6 bases and J 6 bases; nucleotides not matched to a gene: 9. CDR3 sequence reads: CASSARLAASNEQFF. The CDR3 DNA is TGTGCCAGCAGCGCTCGACTAGCGGCCAGCAATGAGCAGTTCTTC.

This clone has only one observation. The chain links TRBV7-8 to TRBJ2-1; weak D call: TRBD1 (6 bases). There are 16 residues in the CDR3. The germline V gene has CDR1 SGHVS and CDR2 FQNEAQ. With 1 base removed from V and 2 bases from J, the gap between germline ends came to 12 bases. The CDR3 DNA sequence: TGTGCCAGCAGCTTAGTTTGGGGGCGCACCTACAATGAGCAGTTCTTC. It encodes CASSLVWGRTYNEQFF.

V and J are TRBV5-6 and TRBJ2-5, with 9 bases lining up with TRBD1. In germline, CDR1 is SGHDT, CDR2 YYEEEE. The CDR3 spans 15 residues. With V trimmed by 3 bases and J by 3 bases, 6 bases remained unmatched. The CDR3 sequence is CASSYGQGLEETQYF. CDR3 nucleotide sequence: TGTGCCAGCAGCTACGGACAGGGGCTGGAAGAGACCCAGTACTTC.

The chain joins TRBV4-2 to TRBJ2-3; 14 bases agree with TRBD2. The trim removed 4 bases at V and 4 bases at J, leaving 4 bases unmatched. Germline V lookup: CDR1 LGHNA, CDR2 YNFKEQ. This CDR3 has 16 residues. CDR3 sequence: CASSRGLAGVADTQYF. Written as DNA, the CDR3 is TGTGCCAGCAGCCGGGGACTAGCGGGAGTGGCAGATACGCAGTATTTT.

The table lists this clone with a count of one. This rearrangement joins TRBV27 to TRBJ2-3; D gene ambiguous. V was trimmed by 4 bases and J by 8 bases, leaving 19 bases between them. Germline CDR1 reads MNHEY; CDR2 reads SMNVEV (reference sequence). The CDR3 runs 15 residues. The CDR3 spells CASSSTPTESGTQYF. CDR3 bases: TGTGCCAGCAGTTCTACGCCAACGGAGTCTGGTACGCAGTATTTT.

V gene TRBV28 combines with J gene TRBJ1-2, with D maybe TRBD1 (6 bases). Germline V CDR1 and CDR2: MDHEN, SYDVKM. This CDR3 contains 13 residues. The germline V and J ends were trimmed by 2 bases and 8 bases, with 12 bases remaining between them. The CDR3 nucleotides are TGTGCCAGCAGTTTAGAGGGGGTAGGAGGCTACACCTTC. This sequence encodes CASSLEGVGGYTF.

This chain links TRBV28 with TRBJ1-5; unclear D gene. This CDR3 spans 14 amino acids. With 3 bases removed from V and 1 base from J, the gap between germline ends came to 7 bases. Germline V gene lookup returns CDR1 MDHEN and CDR2 SYDVKM. CDR3 amino acids: CASSFWRSNQPQHF. The CDR3 coding sequence is TGTGCCAGCAGTTTCTGGAGAAGCAATCAGCCCCAGCATTTT.

The gene calls are TRBV10-2 and TRBJ1-3, with no clear D. The CDR3 sequence is 11 residues long. Trimming removed 4 bases at V and 7 bases at J, with 5 bases between. Germline values: CDR1 WSHSY, CDR2 SAAADI. In DNA, the CDR3 is TGCGCCAGCAGTGGTGGCAACACCATATATTTT. Translated, it gives CASSGGNTIYF.

The chain joins TRBV19 to TRBJ1-1; no firm D call. The germline CDR1 and CDR2 sequences are LNHDA and SQIVND (reference sequence). The CDR3 has 17 residues. Trimming shortened V by 3 bases and J by 1 base, and 18 bases separated the two germline ends. Written as DNA, the CDR3 is TGTGCCAGTAGTATCGGCGGGCAGGAAAGACGGAACACTGAAGCTTTCTTT. Protein: CASSIGGQERRNTEAFF.

The chain is built from TRBV5-1 and TRBJ2-1, with no clear D. The V end lost 4 bases, the J end lost 0 bases, and 8 bases lay between the germline ends. Germline lookup yields CDR1 SGHRS and CDR2 YFSETQ. There are 14 residues in the CDR3. The CDR3 nucleotides read TGCGCCAGCAGCCAGACAAGCTCCTACAATGAGCAGTTCTTC. Amino acids: CASSQTSSYNEQFF.

The rearrangement joins TRBV4-1 to TRBJ1-3; D is ambiguous. This CDR3 region has 17 residues. Between the trimmed V and J ends, which lost 2 bases and 1 base, there was a span of 15 bases. Looked up from germline, CDR1 is MGHRA and CDR2 is YSYEKL. The CDR3 nucleotides read TGCGCCAGCAGCCAATTGGTCAGCGCGGGGTCTGGAAACACCATATATTTT. This translates into CASSQLVSAGSGNTIYF.

The chain couples TRBV25-1 to TRBJ2-5; TRBD2 agrees at 8 bases. Germline V gene lookup returns CDR1 MGHDK and CDR2 SYGVNS. J lost 7 bases, V lost 2 bases, and 9 bases had no gene match. CDR3 length: 15 residues. The CDR3 region has the DNA TGTGCCAGCAGTGAACCGACCGGGGGGGCGGGGACCCAGTACTTC. Translating it yields CASSEPTGGAGTQYF.

The chain uses TRBV15 and TRBJ2-1; D call uncertain. The CDR3 is 13 amino acids. The germline V and J ends were trimmed by 8 bases and 7 bases, with 15 bases remaining between them. Germline V gives CDR1 LNHNV, CDR2 YYDKDF (reference sequence). The CDR3 sequence: CATRLEFRNEQFF. CDR3 in DNA: TGTGCCACCCGCCTGGAGTTCAGAAATGAGCAGTTCTTC. Using reference TRBV15 and TRBJ2-1 for the parts outside the CDR3, the full variable domain is DAMVIQNPRYQVTQFGKPVTLSCSQTLNHNVMYWYQQKSSQAPKLLFHYYDKDFNNEADTPDNFQSRRPNTSFCFLDIRSPGLGDTAMYLCATRLEFRNEQFFGPGTRLTVL.

In its sample, this clone was seen a few times. The V gene is TRBV19, the J gene TRBJ2-7; TRBD2 agrees at 13 bases. The germline V gene has CDR1 LNHDA and CDR2 SQIVND (reference sequence). The CDR3 runs 15 residues. V lost 5 bases and J lost 4; bases outside the gene matches: 5. The CDR3 region is CASSPGTSGAYEQYF. DNA of the CDR3: TGTGCCAGTAGTCCAGGGACTAGCGGGGCATACGAGCAGTACTTC.

This chain joins TRBV7-9 and TRBJ2-7; D unresolved. V lost 1 base and J lost 1, with 8 bases in between. CDR1 is SEHNR and CDR2 is FQNEAQ in the germline V gene (reference sequence). The CDR3 loop spans 14 amino acids. The CDR3 sequence: CASSLVGSSYEQYF. The CDR3 DNA reads TGTGCCAGCAGCTTAGTGGGCAGTTCCTACGAGCAGTACTTC. The complete variable domain, with remaining parts taken from reference TRBV7-9 and TRBJ2-7, reads DTGVSQNPRHKITKRGQNVTFRCDPISEHNRLYWYRQTLGQGPEFLTYFQNEAQLEKSRLLSDRFSAERPKGSFSTLEIQRTEQGDSAMYLCASSLVGSSYEQYFGPGTRLTVT.

This chain uses TRBV18 with TRBJ2-2; the D gene is possibly TRBD1 (5 bases). Germline assignment: CDR1 KGHSH and CDR2 LQKENI. Trimming left V 2 bases short and J 4 bases short, with 11 bases between. The CDR3 contains 15 residues. CDR3 DNA: TGTGCCAGCTCACCAACAGGAAGCTCCACCGGGGAGCTGTTTTTT. Translating it yields CASSPTGSSTGELFF.